Listed below are T cell receptor beta chains from one sample, sequenced in a study of cytomegalovirus exposure and HLA in healthy donors. Clones were read by immunoSEQ multiplex PCR, and TCRdb kept only the in-frame ones, dropping some. The sample consists of roughly 130,000 clones, around 72% of them appearing once. The sequenced material came from PBMCs. These TCRs come from a woman in her thirties or forties in good health and CMV-seronegative. The CDR3 runs from the conserved cysteine through the conserved F or W. D genes are given only for firm matches. The size field is filled for only some rows; it gives once, few, many or a size class.

>TRBD1|NA|TRBJ1-2|TRBV6-1
CASSERQGRGGYTF
TGTGCCAGCAGTGAGAGACAGGGGAGGGGTGGCTACACCTTC
>TRBD1|NA|TRBJ2-7|TRBV27
CASSLAGTAYEQYF
TGTGCCAGCAGTTTGGCCGGGACAGCCTACGAGCAGTACTTC
>TRBD2|NA|TRBJ2-2|TRBV19
CASSIPRTSWAGELFF
TGTGCCAGTAGTATACCCAGGACTAGCTGGGCCGGGGAGCTGTTTTTT
>TRBD1|NA|TRBJ2-3|TRBV5-4
CASSSSSRGRTDTQYF
TGTGCTAGCAGCTCATCCTCCAGGGGGCGCACAGATACGCAGTATTTT
>NA|NA|TRBJ1-2|TRBV30
CAWSAGVNYGYTF
TGTGCCTGGAGCGCCGGGGTTAACTATGGCTACACCTTC
>NA|NA|TRBJ1-2|TRBV2
CASRGRGYGYTF
TGTGCCAGCAGAGGGAGGGGTTATGGCTACACCTTC
>TRBD1|NA|TRBJ1-5|TRBV6-1
CASSPGTGSNQPQHF
TGTGCCAGCAGCCCTGGGACAGGTAGCAATCAGCCCCAGCATTTT
>TRBD2|NA|TRBJ2-7|TRBV18
CASSPPGLAGGWYF
TGTGCCAGCTCTCCTCCGGGACTAGCGGGAGGTTGGTACTTC
>TRBD1|once|TRBJ1-2|TRBV27
CASRGTGGYGYTF
TGTGCCAGCAGGGGGACAGGGGGCTATGGCTACACCTTC
>TRBD2|NA|TRBJ2-3|TRBV11-2
CASSLGASGGRTDTQYF
TGTGCCAGCAGCTTAGGGGCTAGCGGGGGGCGCACAGATACGCAGTATTTT
>TRBD2|NA|TRBJ2-3|TRBV11-2
CASSHGTSGRAEDTQYF
TGTGCCAGCAGCCACGGGACTAGCGGGAGGGCCGAGGATACGCAGTATTTT
>NA|NA|TRBJ1-1|TRBV6-5
CASSYFGMNTEAFF
TGTGCCAGCAGTTACTTCGGTATGAACACTGAAGCTTTCTTT
>NA|once|TRBJ2-7|TRBV6-1
CASSPRKHEQYF
TGTGCCAGCAGTCCCAGGAAGCACGAGCAGTACTTC
>NA|NA|TRBJ1-2|TRBV28
CASSLRGRGHYGYTF
TGTGCCAGCAGTTTAAGGGGCAGGGGCCACTATGGCTACACCTTC
>NA|NA|TRBJ1-1|TRBV5-4
CASSSRQVNTEAFF
TGTGCCAGCAGCTCTCGACAAGTGAACACTGAAGCTTTCTTT
>NA|NA|TRBJ1-5|TRBV11-3
CASSLEVGADNQPQHF
TGTGCCAGCAGCTTAGAAGTTGGGGCAGACAATCAGCCCCAGCATTTT
>NA|few|TRBJ1-1|TRBV7-8
CASRERQTTEAFF
TGTGCCAGCAGGGAACGACAGACCACTGAAGCTTTCTTT
>TRBD1|NA|TRBJ1-5|TRBV27
CASSPLGQGRWPQHF
TGTGCCAGCAGTCCGCTAGGACAGGGGCGGTGGCCCCAGCATTTT
>NA|NA|TRBJ1-1|TRBV4-2
CASSQAVSMNTEAFF
TGTGCCAGCAGCCAAGCGGTGTCTATGAACACTGAAGCTTTCTTT
>TRBD1|NA|TRBJ2-7|TRBV7-8
CASSATGLEGNEQYF
TGTGCCAGCAGCGCGACAGGGCTCGAAGGGAACGAGCAGTACTTC
>NA|NA|TRBJ2-5|TRBV25-1
CASSRGRETQYF
TGTGCCAGCAGTAGGGGTCGGGAGACCCAGTACTTC
>NA|NA|TRBJ2-7|TRBV9
CASSVGYSQSYEQYF
TGTGCCAGCAGCGTAGGTTATAGCCAGTCCTACGAGCAGTACTTC
>NA|NA|TRBJ2-3|TRBV9
CASSKERAYTDTQYF
TGTGCCAGCAGCAAGGAGCGGGCCTACACAGATACGCAGTATTTT
>TRBD1|NA|TRBJ2-7|TRBV28
CASRGYGTGELYEQYF
TGTGCCAGCAGAGGATACGGGACAGGAGAGCTTTACGAGCAGTACTTC
>TRBD2|NA|TRBJ2-7|TRBV5-4
CASSLGAGGPYEQYF
TGTGCCAGCAGCTTGGGAGCGGGGGGCCCCTACGAGCAGTACTTC
>TRBD2|NA|TRBJ2-5|TRBV7-9
CASIRSGGGFTSETQYF
TGTGCCAGCATCCGTAGCGGGGGGGGCTTTACCTCAGAGACCCAGTACTTC
>NA|few|TRBJ2-1|TRBV13
CASSNREEQFF
TGTGCCAGCAGTAACAGGGAAGAGCAGTTCTTC
>TRBD2|NA|TRBJ2-1|TRBV5-1
CASSLGLAGDNEQFF
TGCGCCAGCAGCTTGGGACTAGCGGGAGACAATGAGCAGTTCTTC
>NA|NA|TRBJ1-4|TRBV28
CASSPPGEKLFF
TGTGCCAGCAGTCCTCCCGGTGAAAAACTGTTTTTT
>TRBD2|NA|TRBJ2-1|TRBV19
CASRMTGLAGYNEQFF
TGTGCCAGTCGCATGACGGGACTAGCGGGGTACAATGAGCAGTTCTTC
>NA|NA|TRBJ2-6|TRBV10-3
CAISESPPGHFSGANVLTF
TGTGCCATCAGTGAGTCGCCCCCGGGACATTTCTCTGGGGCCAACGTCCTGACTTTC
>TRBD2|NA|TRBJ2-3|TRBV11-3
CASSSGRAGPSTDTQYF
TGTGCCAGCAGTTCGGGGAGGGCAGGACCAAGCACAGATACGCAGTATTTT
>TRBD2|NA|TRBJ2-3|TRBV5-1
CASSLGRTSGITDTQYF
TGCGCCAGCAGCTTGGGCCGAACTAGCGGGATTACAGATACGCAGTATTTT
>NA|NA|TRBJ1-2|TRBV4-1
CASSQEGTAYGYTF
TGCGCCAGCAGCCAAGAGGGCACAGCTTATGGCTACACCTTC
>NA|once|TRBJ1-1|TRBV5-1
CASSSSGGGWEAFF
TGCGCCAGCAGCTCGAGCGGGGGGGGTTGGGAAGCTTTCTTT
>NA|NA|TRBJ1-2|TRBV7-9
CASSLEGQASTGKGTF
TGTGCCAGCAGCTTAGAAGGTCAGGCCTCAACAGGGAAGGGCACCTTC
>TRBD2|NA|TRBJ2-1|TRBV5-1
CASRPSGENYNEQFF
TGCGCCAGCAGGCCTAGCGGGGAAAACTACAATGAGCAGTTCTTC
>TRBD2|NA|TRBJ2-7|TRBV6-5
CASSYSAGGGHEQYF
TGTGCCAGCAGTTATTCAGCGGGGGGGGGCCACGAGCAGTACTTC
>NA|NA|TRBJ1-1|TRBV30
CAWSPEGNTEAFF
TGTGCCTGGAGCCCGGAGGGGAACACTGAAGCTTTCTTT
>NA|once|TRBJ1-5|TRBV28
CASSLADRAHF
TGTGCCAGCAGTTTGGCGGACAGAGCGCATTTT
>NA|NA|TRBJ2-4|TRBV5-4
CASTVPGAKNSQYF
TGTGCCAGCACCGTCCCAGGGGCCAAAAACAGTCAGTACTTC
>NA|NA|TRBJ2-2|TRBV19
CASSIGQKDGELFF
TGTGCCAGTAGTATCGGACAGAAGGACGGGGAGCTGTTTTTT
>TRBD1|NA|TRBJ1-2|TRBV29-1
CSGKTGIYGYTF
TGCAGCGGAAAGACAGGGATCTATGGCTACACCTTC
>NA|NA|TRBJ2-5|TRBV15
CATSKEQVQTQYF
TGTGCCACCAGCAAGGAACAGGTGCAGACCCAGTACTTC
>NA|few|TRBJ1-5|TRBV6-1
CASILQSRFQPQHF
TGTGCCAGCATTTTACAGAGTAGGTTTCAGCCCCAGCATTTT
>TRBD1|NA|TRBJ2-4|TRBV2
CASSQSPGQEWDIQYF
TGTGCCAGCAGTCAGTCTCCGGGACAGGAATGGGACATTCAGTACTTC
>NA|NA|TRBJ1-3|TRBV6-6
CASRNLADTIYF
TGTGCCAGCAGAAACCTAGCGGACACCATATATTTT
>TRBD2|NA|TRBJ2-5|TRBV9
CASSVEWRGTQETQYF
TGTGCCAGCAGCGTAGAATGGCGGGGGACCCAAGAGACCCAGTACTTC
>NA|NA|TRBJ1-2|TRBV10-2
CASSESRDIPNYGYTF
TGCGCCAGCAGTGAGTCCCGGGACATTCCGAACTATGGCTACACCTTC
>NA|NA|TRBJ2-7|TRBV7-8
CASSLAGLSYEQYF
TGTGCCAGCAGCTTAGCGGGACTCTCCTACGAGCAGTACTTC
>NA|NA|TRBJ1-1|TRBV7-9
CSSSLALSSRDTEAFF
TGTTCCAGCAGCTTAGCGCTAAGTTCCCGTGACACTGAAGCTTTCTTT
>TRBD1|NA|TRBJ2-5|TRBV5-1
CASSTGQQETQYF
TGCGCCAGCAGCACGGGACAGCAAGAGACCCAGTACTTC
>TRBD1|NA|TRBJ1-6|TRBV15
CATSTGTGFSPLHF
TGTGCCACCAGCACTGGGACAGGGTTTTCACCCCTCCACTTT
>TRBD2|NA|TRBJ2-1|TRBV2
CASSAGGNYNEQFF
TGTGCCAGCAGTGCGGGAGGCAATTACAATGAGCAGTTCTTC
>TRBD1|few|TRBJ1-1|TRBV27
CAVHRGTEAFF
TGTGCCGTCCACAGGGGCACTGAAGCTTTCTTT